Each of the 17 T cell receptor beta chains below was sequenced from the same sample in a study of OX40 agonist ivuxolimab in advanced cancers. Sequencing used immunoSEQ multiplex PCR; TCRdb keeps in-frame clones, though not all of them. Among 7,500 to 8,500 clones listed, over 70% were seen once. Source: CD4+ or CD8+ T cells sorted from blood, taken in a trial of the OX40 agonist ivuxolimab. The receptors here all came from an adult with an advanced solid tumor such as melanoma, head and neck, liver or kidney cancer.

This chain joins TRBV6-6 and TRBJ1-1; D gene unclear. V was shortened by 6 bases and J by 1 base, with 6 bases between the two germline ends. The CDR3 consists of 12 residues. Germline assignment: CDR1 MNHNY and CDR2 SVGAGI (reference sequence). The CDR3 sequence is CASRWENTEAFF. Here the CDR3 DNA reads TGTGCCAGCAGGTGGGAGAACACTGAAGCTTTCTTT.

The V and J genes are TRBV9 and TRBJ2-7; D is unresolved. The CDR3 is made up of 15 amino acids. CDR1 and CDR2 from the germline V gene are SGDLS and YYNGEE. V lost 0 bases and J lost 6, with 16 bases in between. As DNA, the CDR3 is TGTGCCAGCAGCGTAGTCGACACCCCGGCGACCGAGCAGTACTTC. Translated, it gives CASSVVDTPATEQYF.

J is TRBJ2-5 and V is TRBV7-9; D is possibly TRBD2 (6 bases). This CDR3 is built from 15 residues. V was trimmed by 4 bases and J by 4 bases, leaving 16 bases between them. Germline V gene data show CDR1 as SEHNR and CDR2 as FQNEAQ (reference sequence). CDR3 protein: CASSSGTHRGETQYF. CDR3 bases: TGTGCCAGCAGCTCCGGGACTCACCGGGGAGAGACCCAGTACTTC.

This chain joins TRBV7-8 and TRBJ2-7; TRBD2 aligns across 10 bases. The V and J ends lost 6 bases and 2 bases, in that order; junction bases with no gene match: 4. The CDR3 has 14 residues. CDR1 and CDR2 (germline): SGHVS, FQNEAQ. The CDR3 sequence is CASRPLAGAYEQYF. In DNA, the CDR3 is TGTGCCAGCAGACCTCTAGCGGGGGCCTACGAGCAGTACTTC.

The chain has TRBV11-2 and TRBJ1-5; a possible D gene is TRBD1 (5 bases). V dropped 5 bases and J dropped 3 bases, with 14 bases sitting between them. The CDR3 consists of 15 residues. Germline values: CDR1 SGHAT, CDR2 FQNNGV. The CDR3 bases are TGTGCCAGCAGCCCATTCAGGGTCAACAATCAGCCCCAGCATTTT. This gives the protein CASSPFRVNNQPQHF.

This chain uses TRBV5-1 with TRBJ2-3, with 10 bases lining up with TRBD1. The CDR3 totals 14 residues. Trimming at V came to 3 bases and at J to 4 bases, leaving 2 bases not matched to a gene. CDR1 SGHRS and CDR2 YFSETQ come from the germline V gene. CDR3 bases: TGCGCCAGCAGCTCAGGACAGGGGGCAGATACGCAGTATTTT. Translation gives CASSSGQGADTQYF. Full variable domain (missing parts from reference TRBV5-1 and TRBJ2-3): KAGVTQTPRYLIKTRGQQVTLSCSPISGHRSVSWYQQTPGQGLQFLFEYFSETQRNKGNFPGRFSGRQFSNSRSEMNVSTLELGDSALYLCASSSGQGADTQYFGPGTRLTVL.

The rearrangement uses TRBV19 and TRBJ1-1, with D unresolved. V was cut by 6 bases and J by 2 bases, with 7 bases left in between. The CDR3 is made up of 12 amino acids. Germline V gives CDR1 LNHDA, CDR2 SQIVND (reference sequence). CDR3 bases: TGTGCCAGTAGAAGGGCTAACACTGAAGCTTTCTTT. Protein sequence: CASRRANTEAFF.

The chain carries TRBV7-9 and TRBJ2-7, with D maybe TRBD1 (6 bases). V was cut by 5 bases and J by 1 base, with 15 bases left in between. CDR3 size: 15 residues. Germline CDR1 and CDR2: SEHNR and FQNEAQ (reference sequence). This chain's CDR3 is CASSPDLQGSYEQYF. Written as DNA, the CDR3 is TGTGCCAGCAGCCCCGATTTGCAGGGGTCCTACGAGCAGTACTTC. The complete variable domain, with remaining parts taken from reference TRBV7-9 and TRBJ2-7, reads DTGVSQNPRHKITKRGQNVTFRCDPISEHNRLYWYRQTLGQGPEFLTYFQNEAQLEKSRLLSDRFSAERPKGSFSTLEIQRTEQGDSAMYLCASSPDLQGSYEQYFGPGTRLTVT.

The rearrangement uses TRBV19 and TRBJ1-3; D is undetermined. V shed 6 bases and J shed 0 bases, with 9 bases lying between them. Germline values: CDR1 LNHDA, CDR2 SQIVND (reference sequence). This CDR3 has 14 residues. The CDR3: CASRYGGSGNTIYF. For the CDR3, the DNA is TGTGCCAGTAGATACGGTGGCTCTGGAAACACCATATATTTT.

V and J are TRBV2 and TRBJ1-1; D gene ambiguous. V lost 3 bases to trimming and J lost 4 bases, with 6 bases between them. This CDR3 has 12 amino acids. The germline gives CDR1 SNHLY, CDR2 FYNNEI. CDR3 residues: CASSDPGTEAFF. DNA for the CDR3: TGTGCCAGCAGTGACCCTGGCACTGAAGCTTTCTTT.

V usage is TRBV4-1 and J usage is TRBJ1-1; 9 nucleotides align to TRBD1. Germline loops: CDR1 MGHRA, CDR2 YSYEKL. The J segment lost 3 bases and the V segment lost 3 bases, leaving 8 bases of the junction unmatched. CDR3 size: 16 residues. CDR3 in DNA: TGCGCCAGCAGCCAGTTACTGGGACAGGGCGACACTGAAGCTTTCTTT. Amino acid sequence: CASSQLLGQGDTEAFF.

The chain links TRBV9 to TRBJ1-1; 8 nucleotides align to TRBD1. Germline values: CDR1 SGDLS, CDR2 YYNGEE. The CDR3 covers 16 residues. Unmatched junction bases numbered 12, after V lost 4 bases and J lost 4 bases. The CDR3 DNA sequence: TGTGCCAGCAGCCTCGGGACAGGAGGTAGTGGCACTGAAGCTTTCTTT. Protein sequence: CASSLGTGGSGTEAFF.

The V call is TRBV11-1, the J call TRBJ2-1, with 7 bases lining up with TRBD2. Trimming cost V 5 bases and J 6 bases; bases outside gene matches: 7. The CDR3 loop spans 14 amino acids. Germline lookup yields CDR1 SGHAT and CDR2 FQDESV (reference sequence). The CDR3 here is CASSRRGNSNEQFF. CDR3 sequence (DNA): TGTGCCAGCAGCAGGCGGGGGAATAGCAATGAGCAGTTCTTC.

The V gene is TRBV9, the J gene TRBJ2-3; 15 bases agree with TRBD2. The germline V gene encodes CDR1 SGDLS and CDR2 YYNGEE. Trimming at V came to 3 bases and at J to 2 bases, leaving 7 bases not matched to a gene. This CDR3 is 18 amino acids long. CDR3 loop: CASSAGTSGGTYTDTQYF. Written as DNA, the CDR3 is TGTGCCAGCAGCGCCGGGACTAGCGGGGGGACCTACACAGATACGCAGTATTTT.

By sample share, this clone is medium-sized. The CDR3 sequence is CASSLDSGLTEAFF. The CDR3 bases are TGTGCCAGCAGCCTAGACAGTGGACTGACTGAAGCTTTCTTT. The chain employs TRBV5-4 and TRBJ1-1, with D maybe TRBD1 (5 bases). Trimming took 4 bases from V and 5 from J, leaving 15 bases between them. This CDR3 spans 14 amino acids. Germline loops: CDR1 SGHNT, CDR2 YYREEE (reference sequence).

The chain employs TRBV29-1 and TRBJ1-2; D is perhaps TRBD1 (5 bases). This CDR3 spans 15 amino acids. The V gene lost 5 bases and the J gene lost 4 bases, with 20 bases spanning the gap. Germline V gene sequence: CDR1 SQVTM, CDR2 ANQGSEA. CDR3 loop: CSVRAGGEQVYGYTF. The CDR3 DNA is TGCAGCGTTCGCGCGGGGGGGGAACAAGTCTATGGCTACACCTTC. Full variable domain (outside the CDR3, taken from reference TRBV29-1 and TRBJ1-2): SAVISQKPSRDICQRGTSLTIQCQVDSQVTMMFWYRQQPGQSLTLIATANQGSEATYESGFVIDKFPISRPNLTFSTLTVSNMSPEDSSIYLCSVRAGGEQVYGYTFGSGTRLTVV.

This clone was recorded only once. The V call is TRBV19, the J call TRBJ2-7; possible D gene TRBD1, 5 bases. With 3 bases removed from V and 2 bases from J, the gap between germline ends came to 11 bases. The CDR3 runs to 14 residues. From germline, CDR1 is LNHDA and CDR2 SQIVND (reference sequence). The CDR3 coding sequence is TGTGCCAGTAGTATTGCAGGGCTTCCCTACGAGCAGTACTTC. Encoded protein: CASSIAGLPYEQYF. Full variable domain (remainder filled in from reference TRBV19 and TRBJ2-7): DGGITQSPKYLFRKEGQNVTLSCEQNLNHDAMYWYRQDPGQGLRLIYYSQIVNDFQKGDIAEGYSVSREKKESFPLTVTSAQKNPTAFYLCASSIAGLPYEQYFGPGTRLTVT.